The 10 T cell receptor beta chains presented below share a single source sample, sequenced in a study of blood T cell repertoires in COVID-19. Profiling relied on immunoSEQ multiplex PCR, and the TCRdb table lists in-frame clones only, not all of them. The sample comprises 45,000 to 60,000 clones, approximately 82% of which are singletons, and 10% to 15% rests with the top ten. Input material: peripheral blood. The receptors here all came from a human donor in a cohort sampled during active COVID-19.

This clone came up once. This sequence joins TRBV3-1 (or the pseudogene TRBV3-2) and TRBJ2-5; weak D call: TRBD1 (6 bases). Per germline, CDR1 LGHDT and CDR2 YNNKEL (reference sequence). The CDR3 runs 15 residues. V lost 0 bases to trimming and J lost 6 bases, with 14 bases between them. The CDR3 bases are TGTGCCAGCAGCCAAGATAGAACAGGGTGGCAGACCCAGTACTTC. Its protein is CASSQDRTGWQTQYF.

The chain couples TRBV19 to TRBJ1-3; 7 nucleotides align to TRBD1. The length of the CDR3 is 17 residues. Germline V gives CDR1 LNHDA, CDR2 SQIVND (reference sequence). Losses at the gene ends were 5 bases for V and 4 bases for J; bases not matched to a gene: 14. CDR3 residues: CASSDPGHRGGGNTIYF. The CDR3 nucleotides are TGTGCCAGTAGTGACCCGGGACACCGAGGGGGCGGAAACACCATATATTTT.

The chain recombines TRBV9 with TRBJ1-1; D gene ambiguous. The germline V gene encodes CDR1 SGDLS and CDR2 YYNGEE. Trimming took 2 bases from V and 2 from J, leaving 7 bases between them. CDR3 size: 13 residues. This CDR3 is CASSVEVNTEAFF. The CDR3 DNA is TGTGCCAGCAGCGTTGAGGTAAACACTGAAGCTTTCTTT.

The chain employs TRBV19 and TRBJ2-7; a weak D match, TRBD1 (5 bases). V lost 4 bases, J lost 1 base, and 14 bases lay in between. This CDR3 is 15 amino acids long. Germline V gene sequence: CDR1 LNHDA, CDR2 SQIVND (reference sequence). The CDR3 sequence: CASSTQGTVSYEQYF. The CDR3 DNA sequence: TGTGCCAGTAGTACGCAGGGTACAGTTTCCTACGAGCAGTACTTC.

V gene TRBV4-3 combines with J gene TRBJ1-1; 9 positions match TRBD1. CDR3 size: 16 residues. Germline values: CDR1 LGHNA, CDR2 YSLEER. V lost 1 base to trimming and J lost 6 bases; unmatched junction nucleotides: 9. The CDR3 nucleotides read TGCGCCAGCAGCCAAGCCCCGGTTGGGACAGGGTCTGAAGCTTTCTTT. This codes for CASSQAPVGTGSEAFF.

The CDR3 here is CALGGGLNTEAFF. The CDR3 bases are TGTGCTTTGGGAGGCGGATTGAACACTGAAGCTTTCTTT. The rearrangement links TRBV28 to TRBJ1-1; D gene unclear. The length of the CDR3 is 13 residues. Germline V CDR1 and CDR2: MDHEN, SYDVKM.

The chain is built from TRBV6-2 or TRBV6-3 and TRBJ2-2; TRBD1 matches at 7 bases. The ends lost 6 bases at V and 6 bases at J; junction bases unmatched: 19. The CDR3 sequence is 18 residues long. The germline V gene has CDR1 MNHEY and CDR2 SVGEGT. The DNA for the CDR3 is TGTGCCAGCAGCCCGGGACAGCAAGTAACAAAGTACGCCGGGGAGCTGTTTTTT. As protein: CASSPGQQVTKYAGELFF.

The rearrangement uses TRBV5-5 and TRBJ2-7, with 7 bases matching TRBD1. Germline V CDR1 and CDR2: SGHKS, YYEKEE (reference sequence). This CDR3 spans 16 amino acids. The trim removed 0 bases at V and 4 bases at J, leaving 10 bases unmatched. Here the CDR3 DNA reads TGTGCCAGCAGCTTGGCCCAGTTACAGGGGTCTTACGAGCAGTACTTC. Translating it yields CASSLAQLQGSYEQYF.

This chain links TRBV5-4 with TRBJ1-1, with 9 bases aligning to TRBD1. The CDR3 contains 16 residues. Unmatched junction bases numbered 7, after V lost 0 bases and J lost 4 bases. Germline CDR1 is SGHNT and CDR2 is YYREEE (reference sequence). The CDR3 sequence is CASSLAGGQGGTEAFF. The CDR3 nucleotides are TGTGCCAGCAGCTTGGCAGGGGGACAGGGAGGCACTGAAGCTTTCTTT.

The gene calls are TRBV7-9 and TRBJ2-7; D might be TRBD2 (6 bases). Germline V lookup: CDR1 SEHNR, CDR2 FQNEAQ (reference sequence). V shed 6 bases and J shed 2 bases, with 14 bases lying between them. The CDR3 has 14 residues. Here the CDR3 reads CASSSLGGPYEQYF. The CDR3 DNA follows: TGTGCCAGCAGTTCACTGGGAGGACCCTACGAGCAGTACTTC.